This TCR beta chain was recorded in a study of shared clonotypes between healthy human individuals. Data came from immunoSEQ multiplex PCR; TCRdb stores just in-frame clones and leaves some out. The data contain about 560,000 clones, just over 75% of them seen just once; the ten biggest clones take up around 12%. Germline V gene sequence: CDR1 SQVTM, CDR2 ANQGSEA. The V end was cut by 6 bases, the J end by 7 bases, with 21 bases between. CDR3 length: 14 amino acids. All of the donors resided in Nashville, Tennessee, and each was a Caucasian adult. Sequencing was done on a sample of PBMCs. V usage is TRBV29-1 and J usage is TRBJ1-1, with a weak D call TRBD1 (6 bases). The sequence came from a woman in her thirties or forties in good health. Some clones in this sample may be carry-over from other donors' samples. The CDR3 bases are TGCAGCGTCCTCCGGGACACTGGCGGGGGTGAAGCTTTCTTT. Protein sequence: CSVLRDTGGGEAFF.